The T cell receptor (beta chain) under discussion was sequenced for a study of CD8 T cells in Susac syndrome. Random hexamers were used to reverse transcribe the RNA input (0.5 to 1 ug). Multiplex immunoSEQ PCR targeted 54 Vbeta and 13 Jbeta TCR beta segments. Each CDR3 protein gets one entry after TCRdb re-called the immunoSEQ multiplex PCR reads with MiXCR. This repertoire shows 300,000 or so distinct CDR3 sequences, around 90% found once; its top ten account for approximately 0.065%. The receptor was isolated from a human donor with multiple sclerosis. Sequenced: CD4+ T cells from PBMCs.

CDR3 in DNA: TGTGCCAGCAGATCGGACCCGACTCGGGCCAACGTCCTGACTTTC. This encodes CASRSDPTRANVLTF. The chain carries TRBV7-2 and TRBJ2-6; D is undetermined. The germline CDR1 and CDR2 sequences are SGHTA and FQGNSA. The CDR3 runs 15 residues. The germline V and J ends were trimmed by 6 bases and 5 bases, with 14 bases remaining between them.